A single sample is the source of the 12 T cell receptor beta chains below, sequenced in a study of shared clonotypes between healthy human individuals (TCRdb year 2020). The receptor library was made with the immunoSEQ multiplex PCR assay. Entries here come from immuneACCESS through TCRdb and include only in-frame sequences with V and J called. Some clones fail to appear in such tables; in the studies checked, an unresolved V gene covers under half of the shortfall, and the cause of the remainder is unknown. The table for this sample lists hundreds of thousands of clones; approximately 74% of them were counted only once. 10% of the sample goes to the ten largest clones. The sequencing input was memory CD4+ T cells sorted from blood. The cell subset or site label on this specimen signifies: CD45RA-negative fraction. The origin of the receptors is a man aged 25-45 years in good health.

This clone came up a few times. This sample includes further DNA sequences coding for the same CDR3. The genes are TRBV5-1 and TRBJ1-3; D unclear. V lost 0 bases and J 4 bases, leaving 8 bases between the germline ends. The CDR3 loop spans 14 amino acids. The germline gives CDR1 SGHRS, CDR2 YFSETQ. The CDR3 region has the DNA TGCGCCAGCAGCTTGGAAGGGCGCGGAAACACCATATATTTT. It encodes CASSLEGRGNTIYF.

The chain is built from TRBV7-8 and TRBJ2-7; D unresolved. CDR1 and CDR2 from the germline V gene are SGHVS and FQNEAQ. CDR3 length: 11 amino acids. The germline V and J ends were trimmed by 5 bases and 6 bases, with 8 bases remaining between them. The CDR3 is CASSQTFEQYF. DNA of the CDR3: TGTGCCAGCAGCCAGACGTTCGAGCAGTACTTC.

The V and J genes are TRBV7-2 and TRBJ2-1; D perhaps matches TRBD1 (6 bases). V shed 5 bases and J shed 1 base, with 15 bases lying between them. This CDR3 has 16 residues. Germline lookup yields CDR1 SGHTA and CDR2 FQGNSA. CDR3 loop: CASSRLRGWSYNEQFF. As DNA, the CDR3 is TGTGCCAGCAGCCGTTTAAGGGGGTGGTCCTACAATGAGCAGTTCTTC.

The chain carries TRBV7-7 and TRBJ2-5, with 9 bases aligning to TRBD2. The V segment lost 6 bases and the J segment 4 bases; nucleotides outside the gene matches: 12. CDR1 and CDR2 from the germline V gene are SSHAT and FNYEAQ (reference sequence). The CDR3 sequence is 16 residues long. Here the CDR3 reads CASRTARLADAETQYF. In DNA, the CDR3 is TGTGCCAGCAGAACGGCGCGACTAGCGGACGCAGAGACCCAGTACTTC.

This chain connects TRBV28 to TRBJ1-4; D may be TRBD1 (5 bases). From germline, CDR1 is MDHEN and CDR2 SYDVKM. V dropped 8 bases and J dropped 5 bases, with 9 bases sitting between them. The CDR3 length is 12 residues. The CDR3 nucleotides are TGTGCCAGCGGGGGGTCCAATGAAAAACTGTTTTTT. Translated, it gives CASGGSNEKLFF.

The CDR3 bases are TGTGCCAGCAGCTTTCACAGGGGGCGCAATGAGCAGTTCTTC. Protein: CASSFHRGRNEQFF. V is TRBV7-2 and J is TRBJ2-1, with TRBD1 matching 9 bases. With V trimmed by 3 bases and J by 6 bases, 3 bases remained unmatched. CDR3 length equals 14 residues. Germline V gene lookup returns CDR1 SGHTA and CDR2 FQGNSA.

This clone came up once. V gene TRBV7-6 combines with J gene TRBJ2-1; D call uncertain. The germline CDR1 and CDR2 sequences are SGHVS and FNYEAQ. The V end lost 3 bases, the J end lost 0 bases, and 9 bases lay between the germline ends. CDR3 length equals 15 residues. The CDR3 DNA follows: TGTGCCAGCAGCTTGATGCGGAGCTCCTACAATGAGCAGTTCTTC. It translates to CASSLMRSSYNEQFF.

This clone has only a few counts. V usage is TRBV6-1 and J usage is TRBJ1-4; 9 bases are a match to TRBD1. CDR3 length: 15 amino acids. V trimming: 6 bases; J trimming: 5 bases; junction bases outside the gene matches: 7. CDR1 and CDR2 (germline): MNHNS, SASEGT. The CDR3 DNA is TGTGCCAGCAGAAGACAGGGGGGCGAGAATGAAAAACTGTTTTTT. This sequence encodes CASRRQGGENEKLFF.

This clone was recorded a few times. The rearrangement links TRBV11-2 to TRBJ2-5; TRBD2 aligns across 13 bases. Germline V gene sequence: CDR1 SGHAT, CDR2 FQNNGV. This CDR3 comprises 19 residues. V dropped 3 bases and J dropped 2; count of bases not matched to a gene: 12. CDR3 amino acids: CASSLVGLAGAGRQETQYF. CDR3 nucleotide sequence: TGTGCCAGCAGCTTGGTCGGACTAGCGGGAGCAGGGAGACAAGAGACCCAGTACTTC.

DNA for the CDR3: TGTGCCATCAGCGAACAAGAGACCCAGTACTTC. Translating it yields CAISEQETQYF. J is TRBJ2-5 and V is TRBV10-3; D not certain. CDR3 length: 11 residues. With 6 bases removed from V and 2 bases from J, the gap between germline ends came to 4 bases. Germline V gene data show CDR1 as ENHRY and CDR2 as SYGVKD.

The chain couples TRBV9 to TRBJ2-7, with TRBD1 matching 10 bases. J was trimmed by 6 bases and V by 3 bases; bases with no gene match: 12. The germline V gene has CDR1 SGDLS and CDR2 YYNGEE. CDR3 length equals 16 residues. The DNA for the CDR3 is TGTGCCAGCAGCGCGTCGACAGGGGGCGTATTCGTCGAGCAGTACTTC. It encodes CASSASTGGVFVEQYF. The whole variable domain, remainder taken from reference TRBV9 and TRBJ2-7, is DSGVTQTPKHLITATGQRVTLRCSPRSGDLSVYWYQQSLDQGLQFLIQYYNGEERAKGNILERFSAQQFPDLHSELNLSSLELGDSALYFCASSASTGGVFVEQYFGPGTRLTVT.

V is TRBV5-1 and J is TRBJ2-5; 8 bases align to TRBD1. J was trimmed by 5 bases and V by 5 bases; bases with no gene match: 8. Germline CDR1 reads SGHRS; CDR2 reads YFSETQ. This CDR3 contains 14 residues. The CDR3: CASSLQGGKETQYF. CDR3 nucleotide sequence: TGCGCCAGCAGTTTACAGGGGGGCAAGGAGACCCAGTACTTC. Looking up the rest from reference TRBV5-1 and TRBJ2-5 gives the full variable domain: KAGVTQTPRYLIKTRGQQVTLSCSPISGHRSVSWYQQTPGQGLQFLFEYFSETQRNKGNFPGRFSGRQFSNSRSEMNVSTLELGDSALYLCASSLQGGKETQYFGPGTRLLVL.